The source of this TCR beta chain is a study of PD-L1 blockade in urothelial cancer. Study in general: About 90% of the roughly 29 patients were men who had bladder-origin urothelial cancer. Analysis of the blood was performed 3 weeks (second dose) and 6 weeks after treatment start. Study results and limitations: TCR clonality was measured in pretreatment peripheral blood. Clonality below the median predicted better survival.

V was cut by 7 bases and J by 10 bases, with 11 bases left in between. The CDR3 spans 11 residues. Germline V gives CDR1 MDHEN, CDR2 SYDVKM. The protocol was immunoSEQ multiplex PCR, while the TCRdb copy is restricted to in-frame clones and leaves out a portion. The sample has 100,000 to 150,000 clones, about 82% seen once. Points on this clone: Its antigen remains unidentified.

The time point was: peripheral blood 6 weeks after treatment start. Sampling of each patient yielded between 1 and 8 specimens, collected pretreatment and on-treatment. The material was PBMCs, obtained around atezolizumab (anti-PD-L1) treatment. The chain uses TRBV28 and TRBJ2-1; D perhaps matches TRBD1 (5 bases). The source of this sequence is a man aged 50-59 years with urothelial cancer. The CDR3 reads CASNDRLEQFF. For the CDR3, the DNA is TGTGCCAGCAATGACAGATTAGAGCAGTTCTTC.